Below are 16 T cell receptor beta chains sequenced from a single sample in a study of vaccination and CD4 T cells after COVID-19. Sequencing of the DNA from cultured CD4+ T cells was carried out with the Oncomine TCR Beta short-read assay. TCRdb re-called the PCR reads through MiXCR, storing one row per CDR3 protein. The sample records some 12,000 distinct CDR3 sequences, less than 70% being singletons. As for treatment: approximately nine-day PBMC culture with coronavirus spike peptide pools or control peptides (ViraFEST assay). Antigens of these TCRs are unknown. Here the sequenced sample was CD4+ T cells from blood, cultured in vitro, taken before SARS-CoV-2 vaccination. These TCRs come from a human donor who had recovered from COVID-19.

This rearrangement joins TRBV4-3 to TRBJ2-5; the match to TRBD2 covers 8 bases. V shed 0 bases and J 5 bases; nucleotides not matched to a gene: 5. The CDR3 is 15 residues long. Germline-derived CDR1 and CDR2 are LGHNA and YSLEER. The CDR3 coding sequence is TGCGCCAGCAGCCAAGATTCAGCGGGAGATGAGACCCAGTACTTC. As protein: CASSQDSAGDETQYF.

V is TRBV7-9 and J is TRBJ2-2, with D possibly TRBD1 on 6 matching bases. The V end lost 9 bases, the J end lost 3 bases, and 14 bases lay between the germline ends. The CDR3 extends over 14 amino acids. CDR1 and CDR2 (germline): SEHNR, FQNEAQ (reference sequence). For the CDR3, the DNA is TGTGCCAGAAGTTGGGACAAGCACACCGGGGAGCTGTTTTTT. The encoded protein is CARSWDKHTGELFF.

The chain uses TRBV28 and TRBJ1-5; D remains ambiguous. CDR1 MDHEN and CDR2 SYDVKM come from the germline V gene. The CDR3 runs to 13 residues. CDR3 sequence reads: CATSPRINQPQHF. Written as DNA, the CDR3 is TGTGCAACGAGTCCCAGGATCAATCAGCCCCAGCATTTT.

The J gene is TRBJ2-1, the V gene TRBV15, with D tentatively TRBD1 (5 bases). Germline CDR1 reads LNHNV; CDR2 reads YYDKDF (reference sequence). Trimming took 0 bases from V and 2 from J, leaving 17 bases between them. CDR3 length equals 18 residues. The CDR3 loop is CATSRDTPGTGPYNEQFF. The CDR3 DNA is TGTGCCACCAGCAGAGATACCCCGGGCACAGGTCCCTACAATGAGCAGTTCTTC.

The chain joins TRBV5-1 to TRBJ2-1; maybe TRBD2 (5 bases). The CDR3 contains 13 residues. V was cut by 0 bases and J by 8 bases, with 9 bases left in between. The germline gives CDR1 SGHRS, CDR2 YFSETQ. The CDR3 DNA is TGCGCCAGCAGCTTGGAAGAGGGCGATGAGCAGTTCTTC. It codes for CASSLEEGDEQFF.

J is TRBJ2-7 and V is TRBV11-2; D perhaps matches TRBD2 (6 bases). The CDR3 length is 15 residues. Trimming stripped 2 bases from V and 0 bases from J, with 11 bases between. Germline V CDR1 and CDR2: SGHAT, FQNNGV. The CDR3 coding sequence is TGTGCCAGCAGCTTAAGCGGGCCGATCTCCTACGAGCAGTACTTC. Translating gives CASSLSGPISYEQYF.

This chain connects TRBV6-1 to TRBJ1-5, with 9 nucleotides matching TRBD1. Looked up from germline, CDR1 is MNHNS and CDR2 is SASEGT. V dropped 4 bases and J dropped 7; count of bases not matched to a gene: 14. The CDR3 spans 17 residues. The CDR3 DNA reads as TGTGCCAGCAGTGGGAATCTGGGACAGGGTTCTGGGCAGCCCCAGCATTTT. Residues: CASSGNLGQGSGQPQHF.

The rearrangement links TRBV25-1 to TRBJ1-5; 9 bases are a match to TRBD1. Germline lookup yields CDR1 MGHDK and CDR2 SYGVNS. This CDR3 contains 19 residues. V was clipped by 4 bases and J by 4 bases; unmatched bases: 17. In DNA form, the CDR3 reads TGTGCCAGCAGTGTAATCCGGGACAGGGTATTTTCATGGAATCAGCCCCAGCATTTT. Protein product: CASSVIRDRVFSWNQPQHF.

This clonotype was detected a few times. The CDR3 is CASSASGTGGGETQYF. The CDR3 region has the DNA TGTGCCAGCAGTGCGTCCGGGACAGGGGGCGGAGAGACCCAGTACTTC. This chain connects TRBV6-2 or TRBV6-3 to TRBJ2-5; 12 bases map to TRBD1. The ends lost 5 bases at V and 4 bases at J; junction bases unmatched: 8. The CDR3 runs 16 residues. Germline-derived CDR1 and CDR2 are MNHEY and SVGEGT.

The chain has TRBV20-1 and TRBJ2-1; D perhaps matches TRBD2 (6 bases). The V and J ends lost 3 bases and 7 bases respectively, with 16 bases between them. CDR1 DFQATT and CDR2 SNEGSKA come from the germline V gene (reference sequence). This CDR3 is built from 14 residues. CDR3 residues: CSARIFWEENEQFF. For the CDR3, the DNA is TGCAGTGCTAGGATCTTTTGGGAGGAGAATGAGCAGTTCTTC.

This clonotype was seen only a few times. The gene calls are TRBV7-6 and TRBJ2-1; the match to TRBD2 covers 10 bases. Trimming removed 3 bases from V and 4 bases from J; junction bases left unmatched: 3. The V gene's germline CDR1 is SGHVS and CDR2 FNYEAQ. This CDR3 has 15 amino acids. This CDR3 reads CASSLRTSGYNEQFF. The CDR3 DNA reads TGTGCCAGCAGCTTGCGGACTAGCGGATACAATGAGCAGTTCTTC.

The CDR3 sequence is CASSRVLREGGEQYF. CDR3 sequence (DNA): TGCGCCAGCTCGCGAGTTTTGAGGGAAGGTGGCGAGCAGTACTTC. The V call is TRBV5-1, the J call TRBJ2-7, with D possibly being TRBD2 (5 bases). CDR1 is SGHRS, CDR2 YFSETQ, per germline. The CDR3 consists of 15 residues. V was pared by 7 bases and J by 6 bases, with 23 bases between.

This chain connects TRBV20-1 to TRBJ1-2; D uncertain. CDR1 DFQATT and CDR2 SNEGSKA come from the germline V gene (reference sequence). The CDR3 loop spans 13 amino acids. V lost 5 bases, J lost 0 bases, and 10 bases lay in between. The CDR3 DNA follows: TGCAGTGCTGCCTTAATAGCTAACTATGGCTACACCTTC. It codes for CSAALIANYGYTF.

Here the CDR3 DNA reads TGTGCCAGCAGTTACTCGCTACGGGGCCCGTGGTATGAAGCTTTCTTT. Its protein product is CASSYSLRGPWYEAFF. The chain has TRBV6-5 and TRBJ1-1; a weak D match, TRBD1 (5 bases). The CDR3 has 16 amino acids. The V and J ends lost 0 bases and 7 bases respectively, with 18 bases between them. Germline V gene lookup returns CDR1 MNHEY and CDR2 SVGAGI.

This chain joins TRBV12-3 or TRBV12-4 and TRBJ1-1; the D gene is possibly TRBD1 (6 bases). Trimming pared 5 bases from V and 0 bases from J, leaving 7 bases between. CDR3 length equals 13 residues. The CDR3 region has the DNA TGTGCCAGCAGTCAGGGGATGAACACTGAAGCTTTCTTT. Translated, it gives CASSQGMNTEAFF.

There are a few counts of this clonotype. This chain links TRBV28 with TRBJ1-2, with D possibly matching TRBD1 (6 bases). The CDR3 totals 13 residues. V shed 7 bases and J shed 3 bases, with 12 bases lying between them. Germline CDR1 MDHEN, CDR2 SYDVKM. The CDR3 coding sequence is TGTGCCAGCACGTCCCCAGGGGACTATGGCTACACCTTC. This gives the protein CASTSPGDYGYTF.